The sequence of this T cell receptor beta chain was determined in a study of lymphopenia after photon versus proton radiotherapy (dated by TCRdb to about 2019). Describing the broader study: The immunological effects of photon versus proton radiation therapy were compared in patients with gastrointestinal tumors who developed high-grade lymphopenia. The 15 to 25 patients in the cohort had gastrointestinal tumors, were treated with either photon or proton therapy, and subsequently developed lymphopenia. The study aimed to characterize how the two radiation modalities differ in their impact on the immune system.

Libraries were prepared through the immunoSEQ multiplex PCR assay. Alongside multiparametric flow cytometry, deep sequencing of rearranged TCR beta loci was used to profile the T cell repertoires. The table was pulled from immuneACCESS by TCRdb, which kept in-frame rearrangements only. Such tables lose some clones; where checked, under half of the loss comes from unresolved V genes, and the rest has no known cause. In all, the sample holds around 70,000 clones, and about nine tenths of those were seen once. Approximately 2.1% of the sample is held by the ten biggest clonotypes. The full study reports these points: During treatment, patients who received proton therapy stayed relatively stable, whereas patients who received photon therapy lost naive T cells and TCR diversity and gained effector/memory populations. Across the cohort, a larger post-nadir drop in TCR diversity was inversely correlated with overall survival time among patients who died. The survival association was examined only in patients who died, and the authors described better survival with proton therapy as a possibility, not as a demonstrated result. After the lymphocyte count nadir, repertoires from photon-treated patients showed oligoclonal expansion, particularly of CD8+ Temra cells, and this expansion drove the decline in diversity.

Trimming at the junction amounts to 7 bases on V and 0 bases on J, and the germline ends lie 25 bases apart. From a lookup of the germline V gene, CDR1 and CDR2 are MDHEN and SYDVKM. From the cysteine through the phenylalanine, the CDR3 covers 19 amino acids. The only DNA kept is the CDR3, 57 bases in frame from the first base. This clone was observed a single time. It lacks a known antigen. Base qualities are not provided; no much larger clone lies one nucleotide away. This sequence uses TRBV28 and TRBJ1-5; TRBD1 is possibly the D segment (5 matching bases). The origin of this receptor is a woman between 40 and 50 years old with cholangiocarcinoma. Sequences were derived from peripheral blood, sampled from a patient treated with photon-based radiotherapy. This receptor has the CDR3 CASTNILTEEGLSNQPQHF. The nucleotides read TGTGCCAGCACCAACATCCTGACCGAGGAGGGGCTTAGCAATCAGCCCCAGCATTTT.